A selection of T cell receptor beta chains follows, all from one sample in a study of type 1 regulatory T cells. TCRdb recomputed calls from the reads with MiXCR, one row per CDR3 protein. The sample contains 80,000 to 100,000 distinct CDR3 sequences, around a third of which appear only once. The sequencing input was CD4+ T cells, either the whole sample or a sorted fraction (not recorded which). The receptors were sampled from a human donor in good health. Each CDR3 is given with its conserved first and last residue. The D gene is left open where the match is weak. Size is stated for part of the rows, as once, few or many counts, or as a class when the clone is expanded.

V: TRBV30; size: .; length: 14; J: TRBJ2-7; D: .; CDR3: CAWSKQGGGYEQYF; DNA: TGTGCCTGGAGTAAACAGGGTGGGGGCTACGAGCAGTACTTC
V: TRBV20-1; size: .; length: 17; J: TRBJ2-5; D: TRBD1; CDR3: CSARETRDSHVQETQYF; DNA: TGCAGTGCTAGAGAGACCCGGGACAGCCACGTACAAGAGACCCAGTACTTC
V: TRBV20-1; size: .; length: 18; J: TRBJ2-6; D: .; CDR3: CSASRPGGLLTGANVLTF; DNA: TGCAGTGCTAGTCGGCCAGGGGGGCTCCTTACTGGGGCCAACGTCCTGACTTTC
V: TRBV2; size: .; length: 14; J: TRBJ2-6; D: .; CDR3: CASSIGAGANVLTF; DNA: TGTGCCAGCAGTATAGGGGCTGGGGCCAACGTCCTGACTTTC
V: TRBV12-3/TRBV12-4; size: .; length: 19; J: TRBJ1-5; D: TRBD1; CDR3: CASSPLASKDRGGGQPQHF; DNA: TGTGCCAGCAGTCCGCTTGCCTCTAAGGACAGGGGAGGAGGTCAGCCCCAGCATTTT
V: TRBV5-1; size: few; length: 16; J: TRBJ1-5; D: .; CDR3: CASSTSWGGRNQPQHF; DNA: TGCGCCAGCAGCACCTCTTGGGGTGGGCGCAATCAGCCCCAGCATTTT
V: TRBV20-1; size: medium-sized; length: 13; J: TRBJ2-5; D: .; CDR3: CSARVRVQETQYF; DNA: TGCAGTGCTAGAGTTCGGGTCCAAGAGACCCAGTACTTC
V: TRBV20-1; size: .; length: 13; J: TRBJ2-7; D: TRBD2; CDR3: CSASLPSGNKQYF; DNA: TGCAGTGCTAGCTTACCTAGCGGGAACAAGCAGTACTTT
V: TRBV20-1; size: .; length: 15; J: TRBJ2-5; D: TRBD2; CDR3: CSAREALAGGETQYF; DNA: TGCAGTGCTAGAGAGGCCCTAGCGGGAGGTGAGACCCAGTACTTC
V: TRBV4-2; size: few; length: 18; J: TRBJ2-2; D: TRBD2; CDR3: CASSQEGLAGGGTGELFF; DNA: TGTGCCAGCAGCCAAGAAGGACTAGCGGGAGGCGGCACCGGGGAGCTGTTTTTT
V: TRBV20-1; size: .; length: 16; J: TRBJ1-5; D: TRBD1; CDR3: CSAREWDRGFGQPQHF; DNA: TGCAGTGCTAGAGAATGGGACAGGGGATTTGGTCAGCCCCAGCATTTT
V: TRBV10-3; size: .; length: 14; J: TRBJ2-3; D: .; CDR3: CAISESAGSGTQYF; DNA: TGTGCCATCAGTGAGTCGGCAGGGTCCGGTACGCAGTATTTT
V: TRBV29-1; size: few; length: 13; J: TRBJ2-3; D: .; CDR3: CSGAGVRTDTQYF; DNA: TGCAGCGGTGCAGGCGTCCGCACAGATACGCAGTATTTT
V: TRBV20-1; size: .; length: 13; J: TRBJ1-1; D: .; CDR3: CSAPRQADRVAFF; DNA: TGCAGTGCTCCGAGACAGGCAGATAGGGTAGCTTTCTTT
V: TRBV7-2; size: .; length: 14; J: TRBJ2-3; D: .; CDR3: CASSFTGFTDTQYF; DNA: TGTGCCAGCAGCTTTACCGGGTTTACAGATACGCAGTATTTT
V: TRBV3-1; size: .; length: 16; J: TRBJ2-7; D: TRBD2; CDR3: CASSPSAGMPTYEQYF; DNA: TGTGCCAGCAGCCCCTCAGCGGGGATGCCCACCTACGAGCAGTACTTC
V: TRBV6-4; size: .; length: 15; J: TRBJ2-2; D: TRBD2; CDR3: CASSGTSGTTGELFF; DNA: TGTGCCAGCAGTGGGACTAGCGGGACCACCGGGGAGCTGTTTTTT
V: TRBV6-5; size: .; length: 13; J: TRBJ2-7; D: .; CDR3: CASSYSHPGGQYF; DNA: TGTGCCAGCAGTTACTCCCATCCTGGTGGGCAGTACTTC
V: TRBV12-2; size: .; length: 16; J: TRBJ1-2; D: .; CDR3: CASRLAPDTESYGYTF; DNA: TGTGCAAGTCGCTTAGCGCCGGACACCGAGTCGTATGGCTACACCTTC
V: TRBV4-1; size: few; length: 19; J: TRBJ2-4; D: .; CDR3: CASSHISPLGSAWGNIQYF; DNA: TGCGCCAGCAGCCACATATCCCCCTTAGGGTCGGCGTGGGGAAACATTCAGTACTTC
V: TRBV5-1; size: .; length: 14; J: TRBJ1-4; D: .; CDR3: CASSLSGVTEKLFF; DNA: TGCGCCAGCAGCTTGTCAGGGGTTACTGAAAAACTGTTTTTT
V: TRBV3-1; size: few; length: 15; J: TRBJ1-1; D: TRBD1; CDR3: CASSQAWTGGTEAFF; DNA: TGTGCCAGCAGCCAAGCCTGGACAGGTGGAACTGAAGCTTTCTTT
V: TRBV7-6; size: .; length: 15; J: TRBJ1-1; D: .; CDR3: CASSPTGSGNTEAFF; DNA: TGTGCCAGCAGCCCCACAGGGTCCGGGAACACTGAAGCTTTCTTT
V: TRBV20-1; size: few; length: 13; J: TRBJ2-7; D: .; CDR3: CSAEPGGAGEQYF; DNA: TGCAGTGCTGAACCAGGGGGAGCGGGCGAGCAGTACTTC
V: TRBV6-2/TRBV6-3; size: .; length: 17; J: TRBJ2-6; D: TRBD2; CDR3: CASSSPGLGPGANVLTF; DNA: TGTGCCAGCAGTTCCCCGGGACTAGGACCTGGGGCCAACGTCCTGACTTTC
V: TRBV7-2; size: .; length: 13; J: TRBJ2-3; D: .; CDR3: CASSLDLLGTQYF; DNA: TGTGCCAGCAGCTTAGATTTACTCGGTACGCAGTATTTT
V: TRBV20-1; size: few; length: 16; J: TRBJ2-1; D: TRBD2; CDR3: CSARAPGTSGHNEQFF; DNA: TGCAGTGCTAGAGCCCCTGGGACTAGCGGGCACAATGAGCAGTTCTTC
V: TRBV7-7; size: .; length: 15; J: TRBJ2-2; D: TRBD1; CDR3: CASSSDRENTGELFF; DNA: TGTGCCAGCAGCTCGGACAGGGAAAACACCGGGGAGCTGTTTTTT
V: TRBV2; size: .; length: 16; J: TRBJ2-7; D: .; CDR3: CASMPLGTPHTYEQYF; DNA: TGTGCCAGCATGCCGCTGGGGACTCCCCACACCTACGAGCAGTACTTC
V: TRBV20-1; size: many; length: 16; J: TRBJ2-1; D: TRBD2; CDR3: CSANVPGLAGGNEQFF; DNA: TGCAGTGCTAATGTCCCGGGACTAGCGGGTGGCAATGAGCAGTTCTTC
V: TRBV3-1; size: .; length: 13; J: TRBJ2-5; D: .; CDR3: CASSHGAEETQYF; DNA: TGTGCCAGCAGCCACGGGGCAGAAGAGACCCAGTACTTC
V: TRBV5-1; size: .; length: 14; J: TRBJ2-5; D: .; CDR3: CASSWLGQEETQYF; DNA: TGCGCCAGCAGCTGGCTGGGGCAGGAAGAGACCCAGTACTTC
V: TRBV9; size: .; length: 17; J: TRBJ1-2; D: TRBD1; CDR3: CASSEGAPGTFSGGYTF; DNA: TGTGCCAGCAGCGAGGGGGCACCAGGGACTTTTTCCGGGGGCTACACCTTC
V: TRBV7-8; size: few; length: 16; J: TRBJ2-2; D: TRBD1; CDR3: CASSTSGTGPTGELFF; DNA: TGTGCCAGCAGCACATCCGGGACAGGGCCCACCGGGGAGCTGTTTTTT
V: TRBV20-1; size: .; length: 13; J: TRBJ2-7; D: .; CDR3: CSATQISSYEQYF; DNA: TGCAGTGCTACCCAAATCAGCTCCTACGAGCAGTACTTC
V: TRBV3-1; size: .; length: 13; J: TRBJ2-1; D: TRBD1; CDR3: CASSQGTGTVEFF; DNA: TGTGCCAGCAGCCAAGGGACCGGGACAGTAGAGTTCTTC
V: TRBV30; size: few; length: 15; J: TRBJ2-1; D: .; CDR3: CAWSVRGKLYNEQFF; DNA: TGTGCCTGGAGTGTTCGGGGGAAATTATACAATGAGCAGTTCTTC
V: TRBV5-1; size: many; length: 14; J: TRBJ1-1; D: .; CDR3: CASSLANMNTEAFF; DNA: TGCGCCAGCAGCTTGGCCAACATGAACACTGAAGCTTTCTTT
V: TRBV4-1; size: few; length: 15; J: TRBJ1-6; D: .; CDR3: CASSQEYPYNSPLHF; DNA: TGCGCCAGCAGCCAAGAGTATCCTTATAATTCACCCCTCCACTTT
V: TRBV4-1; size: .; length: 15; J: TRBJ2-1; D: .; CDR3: CASSQEVGVGNEQFF; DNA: TGCGCCAGCAGCCAAGAGGTGGGAGTGGGCAATGAGCAGTTCTTC
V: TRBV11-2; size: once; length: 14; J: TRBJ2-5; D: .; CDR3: CASSQLQGAKTQYF; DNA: TGTGCCAGCAGCCAATTACAGGGAGCGAAGACCCAGTACTTC
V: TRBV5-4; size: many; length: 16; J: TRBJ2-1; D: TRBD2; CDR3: CASSASGTRAYNEQFF; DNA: TGTGCCAGCAGCGCGTCCGGGACTAGGGCTTACAATGAGCAGTTCTTC